What follows are 9 T cell receptor beta chains derived from one specimen sequenced in a study of Graves' ophthalmopathy and Graves' hyperthyroidism. The study amplified TCR beta CDR3 regions using RNA transcripts. First-round RT-PCR employed HTBI primers, with a second-round multiplex PCR after it. TCRdb reprocessed the multiplex PCR reads via MiXCR and lists one record per CDR3 protein. The sample lists about 600,000 distinct CDR3 sequences, roughly 39% seen once, with less than 4.5% in the top ten. Sequences were obtained from peripheral blood or thyroid tissue (not recorded which). These receptors all come from an adult man with Graves' hyperthyroidism.

V gene TRBV5-4 combines with J gene TRBJ2-2; the D is unclear. CDR1 is SGHNT, CDR2 YYREEE, per germline (reference sequence). Trimming removed 0 bases at V and 6 bases at J, with 6 bases between. This CDR3 contains 13 residues. CDR3 sequence reads: CASSLDGSGELFF. The CDR3 bases are TGTGCCAGCAGCTTGGATGGTTCCGGGGAGCTGTTTTTT.

The chain combines TRBV12-3 or TRBV12-4 with TRBJ1-1; D may be TRBD1 (6 bases). The germline V and J ends were trimmed by 3 bases and 2 bases, with 16 bases remaining between them. The CDR3 has 16 residues. The CDR3 region is CASSFWGDILNTEAFF. CDR3 nucleotide sequence: TGTGCCAGCAGTTTTTGGGGGGACATCCTAAACACTGAAGCTTTCTTT.

This clonotype was picked up one time. The gene calls are TRBV6-1 and TRBJ1-2; D is possibly TRBD1 (5 bases). The V gene lost 6 bases and the J gene lost 3 bases, with 11 bases spanning the gap. From germline, CDR1 is MNHNS and CDR2 SASEGT. CDR3 length: 13 residues. CDR3 region: CASSWDSYYGYTF. For the CDR3, the DNA is TGTGCCAGCAGCTGGGACTCTTACTATGGCTACACCTTC.

This clonotype was seen repeatedly, ten times or more. This chain connects TRBV5-5 to TRBJ2-6, with D possibly TRBD1 on 5 matching bases. The CDR3 consists of 17 residues. CDR1 SGHKS and CDR2 YYEKEE come from the germline V gene (reference sequence). The V end lost 0 bases, the J end lost 1 base, and 11 bases lay between the germline ends. The CDR3 here is CASSLEPQGSGANVLTF. Here the CDR3 DNA reads TGTGCCAGCAGCTTGGAACCCCAGGGTTCTGGGGCCAACGTCCTGACTTTC.

This clonotype was observed at least ten times. The rearrangement links TRBV12-3 or TRBV12-4 to TRBJ1-1, with D unclear. Trimming cost V 2 bases and J 11 bases, with 12 bases left between them. The CDR3 consists of 12 residues. The CDR3 bases are TGTGCCAGCAGTTTATTGCTAATGGATGCTTTCTTT. Protein sequence: CASSLLLMDAFF.

The table lists this clonotype with a few counts. The chain carries TRBV29-1 and TRBJ2-7; TRBD2 matches 7 bases. The germline V gene has CDR1 SQVTM and CDR2 ANQGSEA. V lost 4 bases and J lost 0; bases outside the gene matches: 0. The CDR3 extends over 12 amino acids. The CDR3 sequence is CSVGLASYEQYF. The CDR3 bases are TGCAGCGTTGGACTAGCCTCCTACGAGCAGTACTTC.

The rearrangement links TRBV20-1 to TRBJ2-7, with 9 nucleotides matching TRBD2. From germline, CDR1 is DFQATT and CDR2 SNEGSKA (reference sequence). Trimming cost V 6 bases and J 4 bases; bases outside gene matches: 13. CDR3 size: 15 residues. The CDR3, as DNA: TGCAGTGCGCCCAAAGGTAGCGGGGGATCATACGAGCAGTACTTC. This codes for CSAPKGSGGSYEQYF.

This clonotype appeared many times. V gene TRBV29-1 combines with J gene TRBJ1-4; the D gene is possibly TRBD1 (5 bases). This CDR3 contains 14 residues. Per germline, CDR1 SQVTM and CDR2 ANQGSEA. Trimming took off 4 bases at V and 2 bases at J, with 11 bases between the two ends. In DNA form, the CDR3 reads TGCAGCGTTGTCTTGGGGCCGACTAATGAAAAACTGTTTTTT. Encoded protein: CSVVLGPTNEKLFF.

This clonotype appeared many times. V is TRBV29-1 and J is TRBJ2-7; D is unclear. V lost 8 bases and J lost 4, with 6 bases in between. CDR1 SQVTM and CDR2 ANQGSEA come from the germline V gene. This CDR3 region has 9 residues. CDR3 in amino acids: CSPDYEQYF. Here the CDR3 DNA reads TGCAGCCCAGATTACGAGCAGTACTTC.